This is a list of T cell receptor beta chains from one sample in a study of T cell changes during pregnancy in multiple sclerosis. Clones were read by immunoSEQ multiplex PCR, and TCRdb kept only the in-frame ones, dropping some. The sample lists 65,000 to 75,000 clones, approximately 91% occurring once. The sequencing here drew on peripheral blood, taken in the second trimester of pregnancy. These receptors originate from a female donor with multiple sclerosis, enrolled in a pregnancy study. The CDR3 runs from the conserved cysteine through the conserved F or W. A D gene is named only where the DNA matches it firmly. Expanded clones are given a class, and other clones once, few, many or no size at all.

>.|TRBD1|TRBJ2-2|TRBV5-1
TGCGCCAGCGACCTTGGACAGGGGGTCGGGGAGCTGTTTTTT
CASDLGQGVGELFF
>.|.|TRBJ1-5|TRBV7-4
TGTGCCAGCCTCCAAGAACAGAATCAGCCCCAGCATTTT
CASLQEQNQPQHF
>.|TRBD1|TRBJ2-7|TRBV6-5
TGTGCCAGCAGTCCTCCAGGGACAGGGACTCTAAGGCAGTACTTC
CASSPPGTGTLRQYF
>once|.|TRBJ1-2|TRBV7-9
TGTGCCACCCCCAGGATTGGCCGGGGCTATGGCTACACCTTC
CATPRIGRGYGYTF
>.|TRBD2|TRBJ2-7|TRBV5-1
TGCGCCAGCAGCTTCCAACGGAGCGGGGGCTACGAGCAGTACTTC
CASSFQRSGGYEQYF
>.|TRBD1|TRBJ1-1|TRBV4-2
TGTGCCAGCAGCCCCCTCGTTAAGGGGGCCTTTCGCACTTTGGGTGAAGCTTTCTTT
CASSPLVKGAFRTLGEAFF
>.|.|TRBJ1-2|TRBV10-3
TGTGCCATCAGTGAGCTCGGGGGATCCTACTATGGCTACACCTTC
CAISELGGSYYGYTF
>.|TRBD2|TRBJ2-2|TRBV10-3
TGTGCCATCAGTCCCCTAGCGGAACGAAACACCGGGGAGCTGTTTTTT
CAISPLAERNTGELFF
>.|.|TRBJ1-5|TRBV27
TGTGCCAGCAGTTTTTCCCGGGGGACGGATCAGCCCCAGCATTTT
CASSFSRGTDQPQHF
>.|TRBD1|TRBJ2-2|TRBV6-1
TGTGCCAGCAGTGACTCGACAGGGCCAGTAGAGCTGTTTTTT
CASSDSTGPVELFF
>once|.|TRBJ2-1|TRBV19
TGTGCCAGTAGTATAAGTATATTCGGGAGTGACTACAATGAGCAGTTCTTC
CASSISIFGSDYNEQFF
>.|.|TRBJ1-3|TRBV4-3
TGCGCCAGCAGCCAAGATGTCATCTCTGGAAACACCATATATTTT
CASSQDVISGNTIYF
>.|TRBD2|TRBJ2-5|TRBV9
TGTGCCAGCAGCGTAATGAGTAGCGGGGGCCAAGAGACCCAGTACTTC
CASSVMSSGGQETQYF
>few|.|TRBJ2-1|TRBV5-8
TGTGCCAGCAGCTTGGCCCGGGACTCCGGGTACAATGAGCAGTTCTTC
CASSLARDSGYNEQFF
>.|.|TRBJ2-2|TRBV13
TGTGCCAGCAGCTTCGATACCCTCTTCTCTTCTAGCGTATCGAACACCGGGGAGCTGTTTTTT
CASSFDTLFSSSVSNTGELFF
>few|TRBD1|TRBJ1-4|TRBV7-2
TGTGCCAGCAGCCAGAGGACAGGGCGCGATTCCGAACTGTTTTTT
CASSQRTGRDSELFF
>once|TRBD2|TRBJ2-1|TRBV7-6
TGTGCCAGCAGCGCCACGGGACTACCAAAATACAATGAGCAGTTCTTC
CASSATGLPKYNEQFF
>.|.|TRBJ1-2|TRBV7-8
TGTGCCAGCAGCTCCCAAGGGGTCCGGTATGGCTACACCTTC
CASSSQGVRYGYTF
>.|.|TRBJ1-3|TRBV6-5
TGTGCCAGCAGTTACTCCGGGACATACTATTTT
CASSYSGTYYF
>.|TRBD2|TRBJ2-5|TRBV10-2
TGCGCCAGCAGTCTAAGCGGGAGTTGGGTTCGGACCCAGTACTTC
CASSLSGSWVRTQYF
>.|.|TRBJ1-5|TRBV7-8
TGTGCCAGCAGCCAGTACACAGAGAGCAATCAGCCCCAGCATTTT
CASSQYTESNQPQHF
>.|.|TRBJ1-2|TRBV6-5
TGTGCCAGCAGCAGGGAAGGCTATGGCTACACCTTC
CASSREGYGYTF
>.|.|TRBJ2-1|TRBV9
TGTGCCAGCAGCGTAAATTCAGACAGGATCGCCCCATACAATGAGCAGTTCTTC
CASSVNSDRIAPYNEQFF
>.|TRBD2|TRBJ2-5|TRBV15
TGTGCCACCAGCAGAGATAGGGGACTAGCGGCACTCCAAGAGACCCAGTACTTC
CATSRDRGLAALQETQYF
>.|TRBD1|TRBJ1-1|TRBV29-1
TGCAGCGTTCAACAGGGGGGGAACGCTGAAGCTTTCTTT
CSVQQGGNAEAFF
>.|TRBD2|TRBJ2-1|TRBV27
TGTGCCAGCAGTTTTTGGCCTAGCGGGAGTAATGAGCAGTTCTTC
CASSFWPSGSNEQFF
>.|.|TRBJ1-2|TRBV6-1
TGTGCCAGCAGTGAAGGACCAGTACGGGGGAGCCCCTTC
CASSEGPVRGSPF
>.|.|TRBJ1-1|TRBV19
TGTGCCAGTAGTATCCTCGAGGTAGGGAACACTGAAGCTTTCTTT
CASSILEVGNTEAFF
>.|TRBD2|TRBJ2-2|TRBV10-1
TGCGCCAGCAGTGGATCCGCGGGAGCGGGGACCGGGGAGCTGTTTTTT
CASSGSAGAGTGELFF
>.|.|TRBJ2-7|TRBV5-1
TGCGCCAGCAGCTTGGTCTTGGGGAGCTACGAGCAGTACTTC
CASSLVLGSYEQYF
>.|.|TRBJ1-1|TRBV6-5
TGTGCCAGCGTCCCCAGGGCCCTAGGCACTGAAGCTTTCTTT
CASVPRALGTEAFF
>.|.|TRBJ2-7|TRBV7-3
TGTGCCAGCAGCCCCAATTTCGGGTACGAGCAGTACTTC
CASSPNFGYEQYF
>.|.|TRBJ1-3|TRBV6-6
TGTGCCAGCATTAGGGGCGACTCTGGAAACACCATATATTTT
CASIRGDSGNTIYF
>.|TRBD1|TRBJ1-5|TRBV6-6
TGTGCCAGCCAACAGGGACAGACCCTCCAGCCCCAGCATTTT
CASQQGQTLQPQHF
>.|TRBD1|TRBJ1-4|TRBV5-6
TGTGCCAGCAGCTCCAGGACAGGGTTGTATGAAAAACTGTTTTTT
CASSSRTGLYEKLFF
>.|TRBD1|TRBJ2-7|TRBV25-1
TGTGCCAGCACCAGGACAGGGGGCCTCGACGAGCAGTACTTC
CASTRTGGLDEQYF
>few|.|TRBJ2-4|TRBV4-1
TGCGCCAGCAGCCAAGATATTCTGAGGGTAAAGAACATTCAGTACTTC
CASSQDILRVKNIQYF
>.|TRBD1|TRBJ2-1|TRBV7-2
TGTGCCAGCAGCTTACCGGGACAGGGGTTCAATGAGCAGTTCTTC
CASSLPGQGFNEQFF
>.|.|TRBJ2-2|TRBV4-1
TGCGCCAGCAGCCTGCTTTCTACTGACACCGGGGAGCTGTTTTTT
CASSLLSTDTGELFF
>few|.|TRBJ1-2|TRBV6-5
TGTGCCAGCGGTCTCGGTTATGGCTACACCTTC
CASGLGYGYTF
>once|.|TRBJ1-1|TRBV7-9
TGTGCCAGCAGCTTAGTTATGAACACTGAAGCTTTCTTT
CASSLVMNTEAFF
>once|.|TRBJ2-4|TRBV4-1
TGCGCCAGCAGCCAAGAAGGAGGGCAGGGAACAGCCAAAAACATTCAGTACTTC
CASSQEGGQGTAKNIQYF
>.|.|TRBJ1-3|TRBV7-9
TGTGCCAGCAGCTTAGGTTTCTACAGGACCTCTGGAAACACCATATATTTT
CASSLGFYRTSGNTIYF
>.|.|TRBJ1-2|TRBV7-3
TGTGCCAGCAGTTTTTCCGGGACTCCGAAAGGGGATGGCTACACCTTC
CASSFSGTPKGDGYTF
>.|TRBD2|TRBJ2-1|TRBV30
TGTGCCGGGATAGCGGGAGGGCCTCCCGGTGAGCAGTTCTTC
CAGIAGGPPGEQFF
>.|.|TRBJ2-7|TRBV5-1
TGCGCCAGCAGCCTAGTAGGCTTCTCCTACGAGCAGTACTTC
CASSLVGFSYEQYF
>.|TRBD1|TRBJ1-2|TRBV12-5
TGTGCTAGTGGTTTATGGACAGGGATAGATGGCTACACCTTC
CASGLWTGIDGYTF
>.|TRBD2|TRBJ2-1|TRBV9
TGTGCCAGCAGCGCCGTAGCGGGGGGCTTCTACAATGAGCAGTTCTTC
CASSAVAGGFYNEQFF
>.|TRBD2|TRBJ2-7|TRBV6-5
TGTGCCAGCAGTTCCCTCAACTGGGGACTATCCTACGAGCAGTACTTC
CASSSLNWGLSYEQYF
>once|TRBD2|TRBJ2-3|TRBV10-3
TGTGCCATCAGCAGGCTAGCGGGAGCAGATACGCAGTATTTT
CAISRLAGADTQYF
>.|.|TRBJ1-5|TRBV29-1
TGCAGCGTTGAAGATCACAGGGCTAGCAATCAGCCCCAGCATTTT
CSVEDHRASNQPQHF
>few|TRBD1|TRBJ1-2|TRBV19
TGTGCCAGTAATAACAGGGGTTATGGCTACACCTTC
CASNNRGYGYTF